This is a list of T cell receptor beta chains from one sample in a study of blood T cell repertoires in COVID-19. Assay used: immunoSEQ multiplex PCR; TCRdb lists only in-frame clones, some missing. The data contain about 130,000 clones, 65% to 85% of them singletons. The sample was peripheral blood. The origin of the receptors is a man between 65 and 79 years old with acute or convalescent COVID-19. Both conserved end residues are part of each CDR3. A D gene is named only where the DNA matches it firmly. Size is stated for part of the rows, as once, few or many counts, or as a class when the clone is expanded.

V gene	J gene	D gene	clone size	CDR3 length	CDR3 protein	CDR3 DNA
TRBV27	TRBJ1-4	-	-	14	CASSYQGPWEKLFF	TGTGCCAGCAGTTACCAGGGCCCTTGGGAAAAACTGTTTTTT
TRBV5-6	TRBJ1-3	-	-	13	CASSLVAGNTIYF	TGTGCCAGCAGCTTGGTTGCGGGAAACACCATATATTTT
TRBV18	TRBJ2-3	-	-	15	CASSGSGGTRDTQYF	TGTGCCAGCTCGGGGTCAGGGGGGACTCGCGATACGCAGTATTTT
TRBV28	TRBJ1-5	TRBD1	-	16	CASRPPQGAWGQPQHF	TGTGCCAGCAGGCCCCCCCAGGGGGCTTGGGGTCAGCCCCAGCATTTT
TRBV7-9	TRBJ1-1	-	once	15	CASSFEGRGFIEAFF	TGTGCCAGCAGCTTCGAGGGCAGGGGTTTTATTGAAGCTTTCTTT
TRBV5-4	TRBJ2-7	TRBD2	-	17	CASSLGPVSGVSYEQYF	TGTGCCAGCAGCTTGGGCCCAGTCAGCGGGGTCTCCTACGAGCAGTACTTC
TRBV7-9	TRBJ2-3	-	-	15	CASSRLRGTTDTQYF	TGTGCCAGCAGCCGGTTACGGGGGACCACAGATACGCAGTATTTT
TRBV18	TRBJ2-1	-	-	15	CASSPQRLPGNEQFF	TGTGCCAGCTCACCACAAAGGCTACCCGGGAATGAGCAGTTCTTC
TRBV4-1	TRBJ1-3	TRBD1	-	15	CASSQPQTGSNTIYF	TGCGCCAGCAGCCAGCCCCAGACAGGGTCGAACACCATATATTTT
TRBV30	TRBJ1-1	-	-	13	CACAPLGDAEAFF	TGTGCCTGCGCACCGTTGGGCGACGCTGAAGCTTTCTTT
TRBV6-5	TRBJ1-1	TRBD1	-	14	CASTPTGLNTEAFF	TGTGCCAGTACACCGACAGGGTTGAACACTGAAGCTTTCTTT
TRBV28	TRBJ1-2	TRBD1	-	15	CASSFPTGATYGYTF	TGTGCCAGCAGTTTCCCGACAGGGGCTACTTATGGCTACACCTTC
TRBV5-1	TRBJ1-1	-	-	12	CASSSTGPEAFF	TGCGCCAGCAGCTCGACAGGCCCCGAAGCTTTCTTT
TRBV7-3	TRBJ2-3	TRBD1	-	16	CASSLTGGQGTDTQYF	TGTGCCAGCAGCTTAACGGGGGGACAGGGCACAGATACGCAGTATTTT
TRBV5-4	TRBJ2-6	-	-	18	CASSLVASKPTGANVLTF	TGTGCCAGCAGCTTGGTGGCTAGTAAACCCACTGGGGCCAACGTCCTGACTTTC
TRBV6-1	TRBJ2-5	-	-	14	CASSEVSRQETQYF	TGTGCCAGCAGTGAAGTTAGCAGACAAGAGACCCAGTACTTC
TRBV7-7	TRBJ2-7	TRBD1	-	22	CASSLRDRVGRRSRRSLYEQYF	TGTGCTAGCAGCTTAAGGGACAGGGTAGGCCGGAGAAGTCGGAGAAGTCTCTACGAGCAGTACTTC
TRBV6-5	TRBJ2-7	-	-	15	CASSDIGTRRWEQYF	TGTGCCAGCAGCGACATAGGGACTCGGAGGTGGGAGCAGTACTTC
TRBV5-4	TRBJ1-1	TRBD1	-	16	CASSLYTRGHGTEAFF	TGTGCCAGCAGCTTATATACCAGGGGGCACGGTACTGAAGCTTTCTTT
TRBV2	TRBJ1-4	-	-	16	CASSVQGPATNEKLFF	TGTGCCAGCAGTGTACAGGGCCCTGCAACTAATGAAAAACTGTTTTTT
TRBV5-1	TRBJ2-7	TRBD2	-	14	CASSLTGGTYEQYF	TGCGCCAGCAGCTTGACCGGGGGGACCTACGAGCAGTACTTC
TRBV3-1/TRBV3-2	TRBJ2-5	-	-	12	CASSQRGETQYF	TGTGCCAGCAGCCAAAGGGGAGAGACCCAGTACTTC
TRBV6-5	TRBJ2-1	-	-	16	CASSYSTGIPGGEQFF	TGTGCCAGCAGTTACTCGACAGGTATACCGGGAGGTGAGCAGTTCTTC
TRBV10-2	TRBJ1-5	TRBD1	once	19	CASSDPGDRTGGFNQPQHF	TGCGCCAGCAGTGACCCTGGGGACCGGACAGGGGGCTTCAATCAGCCCCAGCATTTT
TRBV2	TRBJ1-5	TRBD1	-	14	CASRKGAGNQPQHF	TGTGCCAGCAGGAAGGGGGCGGGAAATCAGCCCCAGCATTTT
TRBV28	TRBJ1-6	-	-	14	CASSSWTDKSPLHF	TGTGCCAGCAGTTCCTGGACAGATAAATCACCCCTCCACTTT
TRBV5-8	TRBJ2-2	TRBD1	-	15	CASSLAGTATRELFF	TGTGCCAGCAGCTTGGCCGGGACAGCAACCCGGGAGCTGTTTTTT
TRBV5-4	TRBJ1-2	TRBD1	-	15	CASSWGQGASYGYTF	TGTGCCAGCAGCTGGGGACAGGGGGCGAGCTATGGCTACACCTTC
TRBV18	TRBJ1-3	-	-	14	CASSSGPGRNTIYF	TGTGCCAGCTCATCCGGCCCGGGTAGAAACACCATATATTTT
TRBV28	TRBJ2-3	TRBD1	-	15	CASSPRQGGTDTQYF	TGTGCCAGCAGTCCCCGACAGGGGGGCACAGATACGCAGTATTTT
TRBV5-4	TRBJ1-2	-	-	14	CASSLLQANYGYTF	TGTGCCAGCAGCTTGCTCCAGGCGAACTATGGCTACACCTTC
TRBV10-1	TRBJ1-3	TRBD1	-	16	CASIRDRETSGNTIYF	TGCGCCAGCATACGGGACAGGGAAACCTCTGGAAACACCATATATTTT
TRBV3-1/TRBV3-2	TRBJ1-4	-	-	13	CASSLGQGEKLFF	TGTGCCAGCAGCCTGGGGCAAGGGGAAAAACTGTTTTTT
TRBV11-2	TRBJ2-5	TRBD1	-	15	CASSLDGTGTLAQYF	TGTGCCAGCAGCTTAGATGGGACAGGGACATTGGCCCAGTACTTC
TRBV10-2	TRBJ2-5	-	once	17	CASSRTTTNQRAETQYF	TGCGCCAGCAGTCGAACTACGACTAACCAAAGGGCAGAGACCCAGTACTTC
TRBV28	TRBJ1-5	TRBD1	-	15	CASIDRDRDYQPQHF	TGTGCCAGCATCGACCGGGACAGGGACTATCAGCCCCAGCATTTT
TRBV19	TRBJ2-5	TRBD2	-	15	CASSIGASGGETQYF	TGTGCCAGTAGTATAGGCGCTAGCGGGGGAGAGACCCAGTACTTC
TRBV19	TRBJ1-5	-	-	14	CASTHGRRPQPQHF	TGTGCCAGTACCCATGGGAGGAGGCCTCAGCCCCAGCATTTT
TRBV5-1	TRBJ2-2	-	-	17	CASGTGVARADTGELFF	TGCGCCAGCGGCACCGGGGTAGCACGGGCGGACACCGGGGAGCTGTTTTTT
TRBV6-1	TRBJ1-4	TRBD1	-	14	CASSETGSDEKLFF	TGTGCCAGCAGTGAGACAGGGAGTGATGAAAAACTGTTTTTT